This T cell receptor beta chain was sequenced during a study of graft-versus-host responses after intestinal transplantation. Study in general: Each of the recipients got a multivisceral, liver-intestinal, or isolated intestinal transplant. Anti-thymocyte globulin was used for induction in all recipients, who then took tacrolimus and steroids for two to four years.

Regarding the study as a whole: Allografts carried high graft-versus-host to host-versus-graft clonal ratios in patients having graft-donor T cell macrochimerism. There were GvH clones found in recipient marrow, and some of them appeared first in ileum or blood.

The count of this clone is one. Its antigen remains unknown. With 4 bases clipped from V and 1 base from J, the junction kept 11 bases outside the gene matches. The CDR3 is 17 amino acids. Germline CDR1 and CDR2: SGHAT and FQNNGV. The method was immunoSEQ multiplex PCR; TCRdb's version includes in-frame clones alone and lacks a portion of them. The table has 85,000 to 90,000 clones, approximately 92% seen once. The V and J genes are TRBV11-2 and TRBJ1-1, with TRBD1 matching over 8 bases. The sequences come from unstimulated CD4+ T cells sorted from spleen or lymph node cells, collected before intestinal transplant. This clonotype originated in a human donor who received an intestinal transplant. The CDR3 DNA follows: TGTGCCAGCAGCTCGGACAGGGTACTCTCGAGGAACACTGAAGCTTTCTTT. Translated: CASSSDRVLSRNTEAFF.